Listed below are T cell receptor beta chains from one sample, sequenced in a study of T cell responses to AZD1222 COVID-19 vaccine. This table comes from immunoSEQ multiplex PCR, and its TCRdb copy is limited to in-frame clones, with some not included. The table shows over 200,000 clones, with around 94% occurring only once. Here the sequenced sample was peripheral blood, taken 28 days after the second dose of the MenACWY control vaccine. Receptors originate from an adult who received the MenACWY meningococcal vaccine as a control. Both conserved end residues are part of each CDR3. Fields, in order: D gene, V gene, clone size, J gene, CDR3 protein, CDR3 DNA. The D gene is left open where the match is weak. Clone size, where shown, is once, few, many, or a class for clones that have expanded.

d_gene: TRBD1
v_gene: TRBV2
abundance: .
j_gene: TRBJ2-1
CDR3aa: CATSTGFNEQFF
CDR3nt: TGTGCCACCTCGACAGGGTTCAATGAGCAGTTCTTC

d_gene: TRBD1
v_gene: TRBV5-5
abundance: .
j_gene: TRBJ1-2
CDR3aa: CASSLSGTGGLLNYGYTF
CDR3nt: TGTGCCAGCAGCTTATCCGGGACAGGGGGCTTATTGAACTATGGCTACACCTTC

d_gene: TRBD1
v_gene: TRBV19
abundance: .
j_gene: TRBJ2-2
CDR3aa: CASSIGQGPGELFF
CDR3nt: TGTGCCAGTAGTATAGGACAGGGGCCCGGGGAGCTGTTTTTT

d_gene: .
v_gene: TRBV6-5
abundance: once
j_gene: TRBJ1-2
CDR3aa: CASSYGGSEYGYTF
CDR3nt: TGTGCCAGCAGTTACGGGGGTAGTGAATATGGCTACACCTTC

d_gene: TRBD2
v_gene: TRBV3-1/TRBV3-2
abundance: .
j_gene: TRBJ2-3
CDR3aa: CASSQFQVAGVVDTQYF
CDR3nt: TGTGCCAGCAGCCAATTTCAGGTAGCGGGAGTGGTAGATACGCAGTATTTT

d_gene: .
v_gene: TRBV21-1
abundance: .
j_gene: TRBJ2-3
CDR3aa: CAAANSRLAPGTDTQYF
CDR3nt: TGTGCAGCAGCAAACTCCCGGCTAGCGCCTGGCACAGATACGCAGTATTTT

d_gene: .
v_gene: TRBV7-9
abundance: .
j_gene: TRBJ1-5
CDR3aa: CASSFGTFSNQPQHF
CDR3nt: TGTGCCAGCAGCTTCGGGACGTTTAGCAATCAGCCCCAGCATTTT

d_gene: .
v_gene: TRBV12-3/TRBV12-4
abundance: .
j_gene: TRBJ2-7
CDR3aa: CASSTGLFQYF
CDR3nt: TGTGCCAGCAGTACAGGACTTTTCCAGTACTTC

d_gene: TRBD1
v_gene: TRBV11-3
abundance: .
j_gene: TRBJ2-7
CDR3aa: CASSFRQGDEQYF
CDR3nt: TGTGCCAGCAGCTTCAGACAGGGGGACGAGCAGTACTTC

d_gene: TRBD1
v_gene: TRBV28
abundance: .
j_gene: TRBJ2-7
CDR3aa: CASSPGQGYEQYF
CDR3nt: TGTGCCAGCAGCCCTGGACAGGGATACGAGCAGTACTTC

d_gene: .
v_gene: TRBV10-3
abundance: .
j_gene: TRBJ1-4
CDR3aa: CAISESEGVGEKLFF
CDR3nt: TGTGCCATCAGTGAGTCGGAGGGAGTAGGGGAAAAACTGTTTTTT

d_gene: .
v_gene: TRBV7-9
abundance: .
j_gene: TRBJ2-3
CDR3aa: CASSSFIISTDTQYF
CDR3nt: TGTGCCAGCAGCTCTTTCATTATTAGCACAGATACGCAGTATTTT

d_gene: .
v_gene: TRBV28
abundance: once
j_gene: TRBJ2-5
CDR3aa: CASSFSGTGVLYQETQYF
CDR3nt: TGTGCCAGCAGTTTCAGCGGGACAGGCGTACTCTACCAAGAGACCCAGTACTTC

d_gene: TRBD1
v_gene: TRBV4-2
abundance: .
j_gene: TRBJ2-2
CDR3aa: CASSQPNRGSGELFF
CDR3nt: TGTGCCAGCAGCCAACCAAACAGGGGTTCCGGGGAGCTGTTTTTT

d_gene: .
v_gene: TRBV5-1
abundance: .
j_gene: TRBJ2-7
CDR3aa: CASSSPTSSYEQYF
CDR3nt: TGCGCCAGCAGCTCCCCGACTAGCTCCTACGAGCAGTACTTC

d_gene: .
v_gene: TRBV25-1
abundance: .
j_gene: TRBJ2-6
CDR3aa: CASSEGSYGANVLTF
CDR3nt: TGTGCCAGCAGTGAAGGGAGCTATGGGGCCAACGTCCTGACTTTC

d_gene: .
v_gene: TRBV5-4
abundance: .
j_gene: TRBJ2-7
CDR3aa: CASSWTPRDLTYEQYF
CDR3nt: TGTGCCAGCAGCTGGACCCCCCGCGATCTGACCTACGAGCAGTACTTC

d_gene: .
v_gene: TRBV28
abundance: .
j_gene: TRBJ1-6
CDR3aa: CASSLSPNSPLHF
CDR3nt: TGTGCCAGCAGTTTAAGCCCGAATTCACCCCTCCACTTT

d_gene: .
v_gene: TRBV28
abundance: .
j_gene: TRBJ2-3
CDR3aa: CASSLWGSTDTQYF
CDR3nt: TGTGCCAGCAGTTTATGGGGAAGCACAGATACGCAGTATTTT

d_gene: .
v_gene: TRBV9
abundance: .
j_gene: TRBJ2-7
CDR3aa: CASSFRDREGDEQYF
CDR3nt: TGTGCCAGCAGCTTTCGCGACAGGGAGGGCGACGAGCAGTACTTC

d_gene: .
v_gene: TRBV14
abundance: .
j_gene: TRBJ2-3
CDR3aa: CASSQDGAYVEPTDTQYF
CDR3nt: TGTGCCAGCAGCCAAGATGGGGCGTACGTAGAACCTACAGATACGCAGTATTTT

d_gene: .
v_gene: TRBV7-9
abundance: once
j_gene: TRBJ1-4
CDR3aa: CASSLDEKLFF
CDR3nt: TGTGCCAGCAGCTTAGATGAAAAACTGTTTTTT

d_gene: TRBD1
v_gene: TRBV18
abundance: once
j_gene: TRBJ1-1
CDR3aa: CASSPGQGNTEAFF
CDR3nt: TGTGCCAGCTCACCGGGACAGGGGAACACTGAAGCTTTCTTT

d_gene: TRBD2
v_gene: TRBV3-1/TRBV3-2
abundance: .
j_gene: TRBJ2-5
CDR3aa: CASSLTSGGSETQYF
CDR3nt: TGTGCCAGCAGTCTGACTAGCGGGGGTTCGGAGACCCAGTACTTC

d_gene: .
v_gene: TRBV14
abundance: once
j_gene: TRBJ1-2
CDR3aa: CASSQDNRAPYGYTF
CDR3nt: TGTGCCAGCAGCCAAGATAACAGGGCCCCCTATGGCTACACCTTC

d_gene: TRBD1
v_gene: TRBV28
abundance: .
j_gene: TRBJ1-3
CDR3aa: CASDRGLLSSGNTIYF
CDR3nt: TGTGCCAGCGACAGGGGGTTGCTTAGCTCTGGAAACACCATATATTTT

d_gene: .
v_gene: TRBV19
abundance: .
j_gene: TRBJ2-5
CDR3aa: CASSTGRSGVETQYF
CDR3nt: TGTGCCAGTAGCACGGGACGGTCAGGGGTGGAGACCCAGTACTTC

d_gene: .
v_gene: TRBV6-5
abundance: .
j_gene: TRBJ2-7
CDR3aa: CATQAAKAYEQYF
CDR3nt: TGTGCCACCCAGGCCGCTAAAGCCTACGAGCAGTACTTC

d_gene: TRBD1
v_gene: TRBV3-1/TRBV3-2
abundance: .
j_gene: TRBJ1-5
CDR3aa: CASSHLGQGHSNQPQHF
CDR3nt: TGTGCCAGCAGCCACCTCGGACAGGGGCATAGCAATCAGCCCCAGCATTTT

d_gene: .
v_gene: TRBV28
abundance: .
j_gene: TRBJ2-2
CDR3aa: CASAASINGGELFF
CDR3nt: TGTGCCAGCGCAGCTAGCATCAACGGCGGGGAGCTGTTTTTT

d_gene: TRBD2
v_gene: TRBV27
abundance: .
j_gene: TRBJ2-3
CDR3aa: CASSLSILAGGFTDTQYF
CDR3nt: TGTGCCAGCAGTTTATCGATCCTAGCGGGGGGCTTCACAGATACGCAGTATTTT

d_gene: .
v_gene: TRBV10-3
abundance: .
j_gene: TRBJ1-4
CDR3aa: CAISESQGTNEKLFF
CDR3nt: TGTGCCATCAGTGAGTCGCAGGGTACTAATGAAAAACTGTTTTTT

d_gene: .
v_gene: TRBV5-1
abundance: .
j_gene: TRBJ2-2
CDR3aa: CASSSQGTGELFF
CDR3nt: TGCGCCAGCAGCTCCCAGGGGACCGGGGAGCTGTTTTTT

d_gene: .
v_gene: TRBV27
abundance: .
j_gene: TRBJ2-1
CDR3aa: CASIAGASTYNEQFF
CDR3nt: TGTGCCAGCATCGCCGGGGCCTCTACTTACAATGAGCAGTTCTTC

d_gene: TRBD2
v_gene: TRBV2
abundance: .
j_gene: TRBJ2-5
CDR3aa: CASTLASGGPETQYF
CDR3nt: TGTGCCAGCACCTTGGCTTCGGGAGGGCCCGAGACCCAGTACTTC